The entry below gives a single T cell receptor beta chain sequence along with its context. This sample was taken from a study of cytomegalovirus exposure and HLA in healthy donors. The PCR had 60 Vbeta and 13 Jbeta primers. Sequencing was performed with immunoSEQ multiplex PCR; in TCRdb, only in-frame clones are kept and a portion is missing. There are 150,000 or so clones in the sample; around 84% occur only once, and 2.3% lies in the top ten. This CDR3 has 15 residues. V dropped 6 bases and J dropped 0 bases, with 12 bases sitting between them. The V gene's germline CDR1 is MRHNA and CDR2 SNTAGT. The origin of this receptor is a woman aged 18 to 35 in good health and CMV-seronegative. V is TRBV6-4 and J is TRBJ1-5; D gene uncertain. Material: PBMCs. CDR3 nucleotide sequence: TGTGCCAGCAGCCCTTTTGCGGATAGCAATCAGCCCCAGCATTTT. It codes for CASSPFADSNQPQHF.